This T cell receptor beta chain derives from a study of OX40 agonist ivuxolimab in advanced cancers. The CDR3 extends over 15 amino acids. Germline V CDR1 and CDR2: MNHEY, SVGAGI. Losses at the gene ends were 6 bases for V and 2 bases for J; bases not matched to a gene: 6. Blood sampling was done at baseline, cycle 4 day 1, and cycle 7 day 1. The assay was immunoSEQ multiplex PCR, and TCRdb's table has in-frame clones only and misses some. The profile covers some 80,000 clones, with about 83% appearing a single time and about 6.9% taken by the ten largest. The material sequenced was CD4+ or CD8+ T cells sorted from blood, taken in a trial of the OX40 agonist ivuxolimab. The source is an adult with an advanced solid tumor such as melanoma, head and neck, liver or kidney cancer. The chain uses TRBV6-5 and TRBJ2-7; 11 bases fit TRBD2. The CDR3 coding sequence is TGTGCCAGCAGCCGGGGACTAGCGGAAACCTACGAGCAGTACTTC. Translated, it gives CASSRGLAETYEQYF.